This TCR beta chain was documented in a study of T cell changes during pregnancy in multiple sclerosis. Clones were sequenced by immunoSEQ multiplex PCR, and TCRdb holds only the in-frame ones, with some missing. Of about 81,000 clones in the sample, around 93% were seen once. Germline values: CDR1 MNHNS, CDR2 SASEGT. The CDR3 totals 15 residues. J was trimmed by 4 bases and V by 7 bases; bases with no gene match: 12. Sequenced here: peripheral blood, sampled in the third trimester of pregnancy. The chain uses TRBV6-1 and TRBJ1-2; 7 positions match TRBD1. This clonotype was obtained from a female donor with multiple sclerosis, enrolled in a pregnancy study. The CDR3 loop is CASIEGAQAGYGYTF. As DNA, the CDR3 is TGTGCCAGCATCGAGGGGGCCCAGGCTGGCTATGGCTACACCTTC.